This TCR beta chain is drawn from a study of T-cell memory formation after mild COVID-19. Background on the study: TCR clusters mostly belonged to single donors.

Regarding the study as a whole: Clones contracting across day 15 to 85 had a balanced CD4/CD8 profile; later expanding clones leaned CD4+.

The V gene end was trimmed by 7 bases and the J gene end by 3 bases; junction bases not matched to a gene: 6. CDR1 is MGHDK and CDR2 is SYGVNS in the germline V gene. CDR3 length: 13 residues. Only a few counts were recorded for this clonotype. Its specificity is unknown. The 5'RACE method, run with constant-segment primers, produced TCR alpha and TCR beta cDNA libraries (carrying sample barcodes and UMIs). TCRdb reprocessed the 5' RACE reads with MiXCR, giving one entry per CDR3 protein. The data hold under 50,000 distinct CDR3 sequences, with around a quarter observed a single time. This chain joins TRBV25-1 and TRBJ2-7; 7 nucleotides agree with TRBD1. The sample comprised PBMCs or a T cell subset sorted from them (not recorded which). The origin of this receptor is a man in his late teens or twenties who had mild COVID-19 (a few samples of this study predate the infection). Cell type and time point are not known. This CDR3 is CASKQGTSYEQYF. The CDR3 nucleotides are TGTGCCAGCAAACAGGGGACCAGCTACGAGCAGTACTTC.